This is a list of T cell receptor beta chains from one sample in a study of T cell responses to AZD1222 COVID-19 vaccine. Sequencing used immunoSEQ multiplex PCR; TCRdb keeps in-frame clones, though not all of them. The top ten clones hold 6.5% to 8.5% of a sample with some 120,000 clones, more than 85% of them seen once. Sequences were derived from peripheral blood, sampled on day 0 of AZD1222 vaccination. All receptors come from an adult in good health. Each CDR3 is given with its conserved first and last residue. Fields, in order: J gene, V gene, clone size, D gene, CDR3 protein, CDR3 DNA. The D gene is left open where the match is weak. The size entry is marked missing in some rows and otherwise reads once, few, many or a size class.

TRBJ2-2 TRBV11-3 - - CASSLQGRLGGELFF TGTGCCAGCAGCTTACAGGGGAGGTTAGGCGGGGAGCTGTTTTTT
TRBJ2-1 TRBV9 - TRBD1 CASSVNIGGTEQFF TGTGCCAGCAGCGTGAATATAGGGGGCACCGAGCAGTTCTTC
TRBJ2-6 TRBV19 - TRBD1 CASRDRGGANVLTF TGTGCCAGCCGGGACAGGGGTGGGGCCAACGTCCTGACTTTC
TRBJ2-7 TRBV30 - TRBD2 CAWTPGLAGYEQYF TGTGCCTGGACCCCCGGACTAGCGGGCTACGAGCAGTACTTC
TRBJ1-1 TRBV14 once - CASSAQTGTRAFF TGTGCCAGCAGCGCACAAACCGGGACCAGAGCTTTCTTT
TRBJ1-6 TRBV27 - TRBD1 CASSIGQGVRSPLHF TGTGCCAGCAGTATTGGACAGGGGGTCCGCTCACCCCTCCACTTT
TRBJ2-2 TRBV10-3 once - CAIRDSRILTNTGELFF TGTGCCATCAGGGACAGTCGGATATTAACGAACACCGGGGAGCTGTTTTTT
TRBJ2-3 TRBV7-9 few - CASTLGSTDTQYF TGTGCCAGCACCCTCGGGAGCACAGATACGCAGTATTTT
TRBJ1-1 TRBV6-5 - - CASNPGLSPGTEAFF TGTGCCAGCAACCCTGGCTTAAGTCCGGGTACTGAAGCTTTCTTT
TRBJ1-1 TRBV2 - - CASRGMNTEAFF TGTGCCAGCAGGGGGATGAACACTGAAGCTTTCTTT
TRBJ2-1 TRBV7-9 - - CASSTGRDANEQFF TGTGCCAGCAGTACTGGTAGGGACGCCAATGAGCAGTTCTTC
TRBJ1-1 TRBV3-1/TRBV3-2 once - CASRKVGSGAFF TGTGCCAGCAGAAAAGTGGGGAGCGGAGCTTTCTTT
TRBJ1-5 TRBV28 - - CASSFGQPQHF TGTGCCAGCAGTTTTGGTCAGCCCCAGCATTTT
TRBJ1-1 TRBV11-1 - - CASSGDGGWHTEAFF TGTGCCAGCAGCGGAGACGGGGGATGGCACACTGAAGCTTTCTTT
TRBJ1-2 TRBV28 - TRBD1 CASSGARTGNGYTF TGTGCCAGCAGTGGGGCCCGGACAGGGAATGGCTACACCTTC
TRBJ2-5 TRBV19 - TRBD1 CASSIPGQAKGTQYF TGTGCCAGTAGTATACCGGGACAGGCGAAGGGGACCCAGTACTTC
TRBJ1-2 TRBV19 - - CASMRSVANYGYTF TGTGCCAGTATGCGATCGGTAGCCAACTATGGCTACACCTTC
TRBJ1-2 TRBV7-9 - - CASSADNYGYTF TGTGCCAGCAGCGCCGATAACTATGGCTACACCTTC
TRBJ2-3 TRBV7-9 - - CASSLGLSGDTQYF TGTGCCAGCAGCTTAGGTTTGTCGGGAGATACGCAGTATTTT
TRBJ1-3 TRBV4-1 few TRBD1 CASSLRDSYSSGNTIYF TGCGCCAGCAGCCTCCGGGACAGCTACTCATCTGGAAACACCATATATTTT
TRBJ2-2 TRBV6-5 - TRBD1 CASSFRTGITGELFF TGTGCCAGCAGTTTCCGGACAGGGATCACCGGGGAGCTGTTTTTT
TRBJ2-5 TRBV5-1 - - CASSSPKTTQETQYF TGCGCCAGCAGCAGTCCCAAGACTACGCAAGAGACCCAGTACTTC
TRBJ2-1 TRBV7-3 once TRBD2 CASSFGTRDNEQFF TGTGCCAGCAGCTTCGGGACTAGGGACAATGAGCAGTTCTTC
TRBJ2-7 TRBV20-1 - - CSVRVNYEQYF TGCAGTGTAAGGGTGAACTACGAGCAGTACTTC
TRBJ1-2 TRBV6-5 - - CASSYGDRYYGYTF TGTGCCAGCAGTTATGGGGACCGCTACTATGGCTACACCTTC
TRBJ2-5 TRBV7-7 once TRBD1 CASSLDRGNGETQYF TGTGCCAGCAGCCTGGACAGGGGGAACGGCGAGACCCAGTACTTC
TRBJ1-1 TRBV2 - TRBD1 CASSGGQGWTEAFF TGTGCCAGCAGTGGAGGACAGGGTTGGACTGAAGCTTTCTTT
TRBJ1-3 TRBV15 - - CATSQENSGNTIYF TGTGCCACCAGTCAGGAGAACTCTGGAAACACCATATATTTT
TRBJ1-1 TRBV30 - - CAWTVEGANTEAFF TGTGCCTGGACCGTGGAGGGCGCGAACACTGAAGCTTTCTTT
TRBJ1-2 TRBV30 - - CASPARRTVNGYTF TGTGCCTCCCCAGCACGGCGGACAGTGAATGGCTACACCTTC
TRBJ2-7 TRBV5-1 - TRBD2 CASSDGLAREQYF TGCGCCAGCAGTGATGGACTAGCGCGGGAGCAGTACTTC
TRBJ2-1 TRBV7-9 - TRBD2 CASSLLAGGLHEQFF TGTGCCAGCAGCTTACTAGCGGGAGGGCTCCATGAGCAGTTCTTC
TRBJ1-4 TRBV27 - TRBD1 CASSHRDSNEKLFF TGTGCCAGCAGCCACCGGGACAGCAATGAAAAACTGTTTTTT
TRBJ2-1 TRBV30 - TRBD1 CAWDRDRGSEQFF TGTGCCTGGGACCGGGACAGGGGCAGCGAGCAGTTCTTC
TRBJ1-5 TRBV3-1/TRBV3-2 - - CASSQDRATGALQHF TGTGCCAGCAGCCAAGATAGGGCGACAGGCGCCCTCCAGCATTTT
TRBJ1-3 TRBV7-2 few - CASSLDFSGNTIYF TGTGCCAGCAGCTTAGATTTCTCTGGAAACACCATATATTTT
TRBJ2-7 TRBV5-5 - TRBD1 CASSPTFRPGQGADEQYF TGTGCCAGCAGCCCCACTTTTAGACCGGGACAGGGGGCAGACGAGCAGTACTTC
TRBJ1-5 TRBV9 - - CASSVDVRQPQHF TGTGCCAGCAGCGTAGATGTCCGTCAGCCCCAGCATTTT
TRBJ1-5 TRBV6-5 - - CASLHRFSNQPQHF TGTGCCAGCCTTCACAGGTTTAGCAATCAGCCCCAGCATTTT
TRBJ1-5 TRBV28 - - CASSLPGSTNWGQPQHF TGTGCCAGCAGTCTCCCCGGGTCGACAAACTGGGGTCAGCCCCAGCATTTT
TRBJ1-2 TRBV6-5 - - CASSTGGPRMGGYTF TGTGCCAGCAGTACCGGGGGACCGCGGATGGGTGGCTACACCTTC
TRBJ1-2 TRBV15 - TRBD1 CATSRDWTGGFNGYTF TGTGCCACCAGCAGAGATTGGACAGGGGGATTTAATGGCTACACCTTC
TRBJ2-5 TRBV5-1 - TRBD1 CASSSLTGQETQYF TGCGCCAGCAGCAGCCTGACAGGGCAAGAGACCCAGTACTTC
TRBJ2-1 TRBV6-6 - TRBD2 CASSPKDGLADYNEQFF TGTGCCAGCAGTCCGAAGGACGGACTAGCGGATTACAATGAGCAGTTCTTC
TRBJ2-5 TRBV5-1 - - CASSKGGEETQYF TGCGCCAGCAGCAAAGGGGGAGAAGAGACCCAGTACTTC
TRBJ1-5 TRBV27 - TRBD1 CASSPLGTDKFRQPQHF TGTGCCAGCTCCCCCCTCGGGACAGACAAATTTAGGCAGCCCCAGCATTTT